The T cell receptor beta chain under discussion was sequenced for a study of cytomegalovirus exposure and HLA in healthy donors. The trim removed 5 bases at V and 6 bases at J, leaving 4 bases unmatched. The germline V gene encodes CDR1 SEHNR and CDR2 FQNEAQ (reference sequence). This CDR3 is built from 12 residues. Primers included in the PCR were 60 Vbeta and 13 Jbeta primers. The repertoire was sequenced with immunoSEQ multiplex PCR; TCRdb's copy has only in-frame clones and lacks some. The sample records approximately 190,000 clones, roughly four fifths being singletons. The sequence was obtained from a woman aged 18-29 years in good health and CMV-seronegative. Sequencing was carried out using PBMCs. V is TRBV7-9 and J is TRBJ2-7, with TRBD1 matching 7 bases. CDR3 loop: CASSRDRVEQYF. The CDR3 DNA follows: TGTGCCAGCAGCCGAGACAGGGTCGAGCAGTACTTC.